This T cell receptor (beta chain) came from a study of shared clonotypes between healthy human individuals. Whole-study findings and limits: Sample collection involved blood only; tissue repertoires are likely different. A small donor pool kept down the genetic and exposure-history diversity that was represented.

This CDR3 is built from 15 residues. Germline values: CDR1 SGHNT, CDR2 YYREEE (reference sequence). V shed 0 bases and J 5 bases; nucleotides not matched to a gene: 5. As regards this clone: Its target is not known.

Execution of the assay was at deep level. As handled by the study authors: Owing to the provision of junction-only sequences devoid of quality scores by immunoSEQ, filtering differed. Libraries were prepared by immunoSEQ multiplex PCR; TCRdb keeps only in-frame clonotypes and omits some of them. That table gives V, J and clone size, and the DNA gave D and trimming. Of about 480,000 clones in the sample, 75% to 80% were seen once. This rearrangement joins TRBV5-4 to TRBJ2-5; TRBD1 agrees at 9 bases. The TCR sequence derives from a woman between 40 and 55 years old in good health. Some clones in this sample may be carry-over from other donors' samples. Sequencing used PBMCs. The CDR3 nucleotides are TGTGCCAGCAGCTTGGCCGGGACAGGGAGGGAGACCCAGTACTTC. The encoded protein is CASSLAGTGRETQYF.